These 29 T cell receptor beta chains share one sample of origin, sequenced in a study of regulatory T cells in long-lasting Graves disease. CDR3 regions were amplified by Arm-PCR using iRepertoire HTBI primers to build TCR beta libraries. TCRdb redid the calling of the multiplex PCR reads with MiXCR, one entry per CDR3 protein. The sample contains under 500,000 distinct CDR3 sequences, around 21% of which appear only once. Time point here: persistent/refractory GD, antithyroid drugs over 5 years with positive TRAb. TCR sequences were obtained from RNA taken from PBMCs. The sample was peripheral blood mononuclear cells (PBMCs), taken when the disease was refractory, from a patient treated with antithyroid drugs. The receptors shown here come from a female donor with Graves disease.

This clonotype was detected ten times or more. This chain uses TRBV2 with TRBJ1-5; TRBD1 aligns across 9 bases. Germline CDR1 SNHLY, CDR2 FYNNEI. The CDR3 covers 15 residues. V trimming: 1 base; J trimming: 3 bases; junction bases outside the gene matches: 1. The CDR3, as DNA: TGTGCCAGCAGTGAAGGGGACAGGGCCAATCAGCCCCAGCATTTT. This translates into CASSEGDRANQPQHF.

This clonotype turned up a few times. This sequence joins TRBV27 and TRBJ2-1, with TRBD2 matching over 9 bases. V shed 5 bases and J 12 bases; nucleotides not matched to a gene: 14. Germline lookup yields CDR1 MNHEY and CDR2 SMNVEV (reference sequence). This CDR3 has 15 residues. CDR3 residues: CASSPLREGHVWQFF. CDR3 bases: TGTGCCAGCAGTCCCCTGCGGGAGGGCCACGTGTGGCAGTTCTTC.

The sample holds many counts of this clonotype. The CDR3 protein is CASSSGRTETQYF. As DNA, the CDR3 is TGTGCCAGCAGCTCTGGAAGGACGGAGACCCAGTACTTC. The rearrangement joins TRBV11-3 to TRBJ2-5, with D unresolved. CDR1 and CDR2 from the germline V gene are SGHNT and YENEEA. The CDR3 length is 13 residues. Deletions cut 4 bases from V and 5 bases from J, with 11 bases between.

This clonotype showed up just a few times. The V gene is TRBV6-9, the J gene TRBJ1-2; D is unresolved. This CDR3 comprises 11 residues. In germline, CDR1 is MNHGY, CDR2 SVAAGI. Trimming took off 4 bases at V and 7 bases at J, with 7 bases between the two ends. The CDR3 nucleotides are TGTGCCAGCAGTTGGGCCGGTGGCTACACCTTC. Protein sequence: CASSWAGGYTF.

This clonotype was detected ten times or more. The rearrangement links TRBV20-1 to TRBJ1-4, with 7 nucleotides matching TRBD1. V gave up 6 bases and J gave up 6 bases; unmatched junction bases: 7. The germline V gene has CDR1 DFQATT and CDR2 SNEGSKA (reference sequence). The CDR3 is made up of 13 amino acids. CDR3 in DNA: TGCAGTGCCCACCGGGACAGAGATGAAAAACTGTTTTTT. Its translation: CSAHRDRDEKLFF.

This sequence joins TRBV5-1 and TRBJ2-3, with a tentative D call TRBD2 (5 bases). Deletions cut 4 bases from V and 0 bases from J, with 15 bases between. This CDR3 has 16 residues. From germline, CDR1 is SGHRS and CDR2 YFSETQ. CDR3 sequence reads: CASSLRGAPSTDTQYF. DNA of the CDR3: TGCGCCAGCAGCCTCCGGGGAGCCCCTAGCACAGATACGCAGTATTTT. Full variable domain (rest looked up from reference TRBV5-1 and TRBJ2-3): KAGVTQTPRYLIKTRGQQVTLSCSPISGHRSVSWYQQTPGQGLQFLFEYFSETQRNKGNFPGRFSGRQFSNSRSEMNVSTLELGDSALYLCASSLRGAPSTDTQYFGPGTRLTVL.

The chain is built from TRBV6-5 and TRBJ2-1, with 7 nucleotides matching TRBD2. Germline V lookup: CDR1 MNHEY, CDR2 SVGAGI. After removal of 2 bases from V and 0 bases from J, the junction contained 1 base not matched to a gene. The CDR3 runs 15 residues. CDR3 amino acids: CASSYQRDSYNEQFF. The CDR3, as DNA: TGTGCCAGCAGTTACCAGCGGGACTCCTACAATGAGCAGTTCTTC.

This clonotype was observed a few times. This chain links TRBV30 with TRBJ2-7, with TRBD2 matching 9 bases. In germline, CDR1 is GTSNPN, CDR2 SVGIG (reference sequence). Unmatched junction bases numbered 5, after V lost 3 bases and J lost 2 bases. This CDR3 region has 14 residues. The CDR3 DNA sequence: TGTGCCTGGAGACGGGCTAGCGGGACCTACGAGCAGTACTTC. Translated: CAWRRASGTYEQYF.

This clonotype has at least ten counts. The V and J genes are TRBV2 and TRBJ2-2; TRBD1 or TRBD2 may be the D gene (6 bases each). Trimming shortened V by 0 bases and J by 5 bases, and 10 bases separated the two germline ends. Germline V lookup: CDR1 SNHLY, CDR2 FYNNEI. The CDR3 spans 15 residues. CDR3 nucleotides: TGTGCCAGCAGTGAAGCTTGGGGGGCAACCGGGGAGCTGTTTTTT. Amino acids: CASSEAWGATGELFF.

This clonotype was detected only a few times. The chain carries TRBV30 and TRBJ2-5; 10 nucleotides align to TRBD1. In germline, CDR1 is GTSNPN, CDR2 SVGIG (reference sequence). The CDR3 totals 19 residues. Germline trimming cut 4 bases from V and 4 bases from J; bases unmatched to any gene: 21. This chain's CDR3 is CAWKGGRTGGIRNRETQYF. The CDR3 DNA is TGTGCCTGGAAAGGGGGGAGGACAGGGGGAATCCGCAACAGAGAGACCCAGTACTTC.

This clonotype was found many times. V is TRBV5-1 and J is TRBJ1-1; 8 nucleotides match TRBD1. The length of the CDR3 is 16 residues. After removal of 1 base from V and 3 bases from J, the junction contained 8 bases not matched to a gene. Germline loops: CDR1 SGHRS, CDR2 YFSETQ. The CDR3 here is CASSLFADREDTEAFF. As DNA, the CDR3 is TGCGCCAGCAGCTTGTTCGCGGACAGGGAGGACACTGAAGCTTTCTTT.

This clonotype showed up many times. CDR3 bases: TGTGCCAGCAGTACCCGGGTTGGAAAACTGTTTTTT. Its protein product is CASSTRVGKLFF. The rearrangement uses TRBV6-1 and TRBJ1-4; D gene ambiguous. Trimming removed 5 bases at V and 10 bases at J, with 11 bases between. The CDR3 length is 12 residues. Per germline, CDR1 MNHNS and CDR2 SASEGT.

At least ten counts were recorded for this clonotype. This chain connects TRBV6-1 to TRBJ1-1; D is uncertain. The CDR3 sequence is 16 residues long. V lost 6 bases to trimming and J lost 0 bases, with 17 bases between them. Germline assignment: CDR1 MNHNS and CDR2 SASEGT. CDR3 DNA sequence: TGTGCCAGCAGGGAGACGGGCGTAAGCCTGAACACTGAAGCTTTCTTT. Translation gives CASRETGVSLNTEAFF.

This clonotype was observed a handful of times. This chain connects TRBV11-3 to TRBJ2-2, with 8 bases aligning to TRBD2. The CDR3 has 15 residues. Looked up from germline, CDR1 is SGHNT and CDR2 is YENEEA. V dropped 5 bases and J dropped 1; count of bases not matched to a gene: 3. The CDR3 nucleotides read TGTGCCAGCAGCACCCTAGCGGGGAACACCGGGGAGCTGTTTTTT. It is translated as CASSTLAGNTGELFF.

J is TRBJ2-2 and V is TRBV4-1, with 7 bases identical to TRBD2. The CDR3 is 15 residues long. Germline loops: CDR1 MGHRA, CDR2 YSYEKL. V trimming: 5 bases; J trimming: 11 bases; junction bases outside the gene matches: 14. CDR3 sequence: CASSVGEGGGTELFF. CDR3 bases: TGCGCCAGCAGCGTTGGGGAGGGCGGAGGAACAGAGCTGTTTTTT.

The chain uses TRBV20-1 and TRBJ1-5; the D gene is possibly TRBD1 (5 bases). Germline CDR1 reads DFQATT; CDR2 reads SNEGSKA (reference sequence). This CDR3 is built from 13 residues. The ends were cut back, 0 bases at V and 4 bases at J, with 7 bases in the middle. The DNA for the CDR3 is TGCAGTGCTAGAGATAACAGGAATCAGCCCCAGCATTTT. Amino acids: CSARDNRNQPQHF.

This clonotype was recorded at least ten times. The J gene is TRBJ2-7, the V gene TRBV7-2; TRBD1 agrees at 8 bases. V shed 4 bases and J 3 bases; nucleotides not matched to a gene: 5. CDR3 length: 14 residues. Germline lookup yields CDR1 SGHTA and CDR2 FQGNSA. CDR3 amino acids: CASSWGQAYYEQYF. CDR3 DNA sequence: TGTGCCAGCAGCTGGGGACAGGCTTACTACGAGCAGTACTTC.

With regard to this clonotype: A read error may produce the germline difference seen at one junction end. This chain joins TRBV20-1 and TRBJ2-6, with D perhaps TRBD2 (6 bases). Germline loops: CDR1 DFQATT, CDR2 SNEGSKA (reference sequence). The CDR3 length is 15 residues. CDR3 amino acids: CSATGGASGANVPTF. CDR3 in DNA: TGCAGTGCTACTGGCGGGGCCTCTGGGGCCAACGTCCCGACTTTC.

This clonotype was recorded many times. J is TRBJ2-7 and V is TRBV11-1; possibly TRBD1 for D (6 bases). Germline V gene data show CDR1 as SGHAT and CDR2 as FQDESV (reference sequence). Trimming removed 4 bases at V and 2 bases at J, with 15 bases between. The CDR3 extends over 15 amino acids. In nucleotides, the CDR3 is TGTGCCAGCAGCTCACAGGGTGAAAAGACCTACGAGCAGTACTTC. Its translation: CASSSQGEKTYEQYF.

This clonotype was counted between two and nine times. The V call is TRBV20-1, the J call TRBJ2-4, with D perhaps being TRBD1 or TRBD2 (5 bases each). Looked up from germline, CDR1 is DFQATT and CDR2 is SNEGSKA (reference sequence). Between the trimmed V and J ends, which lost 1 base and 8 bases, there was a span of 15 bases. The length of the CDR3 is 14 residues. In nucleotides, the CDR3 is TGCAGTGCTAGAGGCCCGGTACGAGGGGACATTCAGTACTTC. This sequence encodes CSARGPVRGDIQYF.

This clonotype was seen only a few times. The CDR3 coding sequence is TGCAGTGCTAGAAGTCTCAGAGGACAGACACTCGAGCAGTACTTC. Its protein is CSARSLRGQTLEQYF. The rearrangement uses TRBV20-1 and TRBJ2-7, with D possibly matching TRBD1 (6 bases). The germline V gene encodes CDR1 DFQATT and CDR2 SNEGSKA (reference sequence). The CDR3 is 15 residues long. Trimming cost V 2 bases and J 6 bases, with 20 bases left between them.

This clonotype was counted at least ten times. J is TRBJ2-7 and V is TRBV7-9; 13 positions match TRBD2. The CDR3 covers 17 residues. Germline V gene lookup returns CDR1 SEHNR and CDR2 FQNEAQ (reference sequence). J was trimmed by 1 base and V by 6 bases; bases with no gene match: 9. The CDR3 loop reads CASRSGLAGSLSYEQYF. The CDR3 nucleotides are TGTGCCAGCAGATCGGGACTAGCGGGATCACTGTCCTACGAGCAGTACTTC.

This clonotype was detected a few times. The chain is built from TRBV5-5 and TRBJ1-5; possible D gene TRBD1, 5 bases. This CDR3 is 15 amino acids long. V lost 5 bases and J lost 9, with 21 bases in between. Germline V gene sequence: CDR1 SGHKS, CDR2 YYEKEE (reference sequence). For the CDR3, the DNA is TGTGCCAGCAGAGCTACCGGGACTAACTTGGCGCCCCAGCATTTT. It is translated as CASRATGTNLAPQHF.

There are many counts of this clonotype. The chain carries TRBV2 and TRBJ2-5, with 10 bases matching TRBD2. This CDR3 is built from 15 residues. The germline V gene encodes CDR1 SNHLY and CDR2 FYNNEI. V lost 11 bases, J lost 7 bases, and 16 bases stayed unmatched. DNA of the CDR3: TGTGCCCAGGAGGGGCTAGCGGGAGTTAAGGGGACCCAGTACTTC. Encoded protein: CAQEGLAGVKGTQYF.

The rearrangement uses TRBV12-3 or TRBV12-4 and TRBJ2-5, with 11 bases identical to TRBD1. J was trimmed by 2 bases and V by 5 bases; bases with no gene match: 4. The CDR3 spans 15 residues. CDR3 sequence reads: CASSTGTGGQETQYF. The CDR3 bases are TGTGCCAGCAGTACCGGGACAGGGGGACAAGAGACCCAGTACTTC.

The rearrangement links TRBV6-1 to TRBJ1-1; 8 nucleotides agree with TRBD1. V shed 6 bases, J shed 5 bases, and the junction held 11 bases outside the gene matches. CDR1 is MNHNS, CDR2 SASEGT, per germline. This CDR3 comprises 15 residues. CDR3 residues: CASRPWGQVRTEAFF. In DNA form, the CDR3 reads TGTGCCAGCAGACCATGGGGACAGGTGAGAACTGAAGCTTTCTTT.

The gene calls are TRBV28 and TRBJ2-3; D is unresolved. CDR3 length: 13 amino acids. Trimming pared 8 bases from V and 3 bases from J, leaving 12 bases between. From germline, CDR1 is MDHEN and CDR2 SYDVKM. The CDR3: CASAPAGTDTQYF. The CDR3 region has the DNA TGTGCCAGCGCCCCTGCTGGGACAGATACGCAGTATTTT.

This clonotype was recorded many times. This chain connects TRBV28 to TRBJ1-2, with a weak D call TRBD1 (5 bases). Germline loops: CDR1 MDHEN, CDR2 SYDVKM. The CDR3 sequence is 15 residues long. Trimming left V 2 bases short and J 2 bases short, with 12 bases between. The CDR3 DNA is TGTGCCAGCAGTTTACCGGGACGGATAAACTATGGCTACACCTTC. Its translation: CASSLPGRINYGYTF.

This clonotype was detected many times. The J gene is TRBJ2-7, the V gene TRBV28; tentative D call: TRBD1 (5 bases). Germline V lookup: CDR1 MDHEN, CDR2 SYDVKM. This CDR3 has 17 residues. The V end lost 3 bases, the J end lost 4 bases, and 22 bases lay between the germline ends. The CDR3 loop is CASSFLPIAGRPYEQYF. In DNA, the CDR3 is TGTGCCAGCAGTTTCCTCCCAATTGCAGGGCGGCCTTACGAGCAGTACTTC.